The rows below give T cell receptor beta chains drawn from one sample of a study of CD8+ T cells in alopecia areata. The table came from immunoSEQ multiplex PCR; TCRdb's copy has only in-frame clones and leaves some out. The sample includes 35,000 to 45,000 clones, nearly 55% seen only once; the top ten take less than 2%. The sample consisted of CD4+ Tregs sorted from blood. The receptors originated from a human donor with alopecia areata. Each CDR3 is given with its conserved first and last residue. D genes are given only for firm matches. Clone size, where shown, is once, few, many, or a class for clones that have expanded.

V: TRBV18
J: TRBJ1-2
D: -
size: -
DNA: TGTGCCAGCTCACCGCAAACAGGCCATTGCACCTTC
CDR3: CASSPQTGHCTF

V: TRBV6-5
J: TRBJ2-5
D: TRBD1
size: -
DNA: TGTGCCAGCATTCCGGGACAGGGAGGAGAGACCCAGTACTTC
CDR3: CASIPGQGGETQYF

V: TRBV6-5
J: TRBJ2-7
D: TRBD1
size: few
DNA: TGTGCCAGCAGCCCGACAGGGAGCTCCTACGAGCAGTACTTC
CDR3: CASSPTGSSYEQYF

V: TRBV6-6
J: TRBJ2-7
D: TRBD1
size: -
DNA: TGTGCCAGCAGATCCGGGACAGGGGGTTCCTACGAGCAGTACTTC
CDR3: CASRSGTGGSYEQYF

V: TRBV5-1
J: TRBJ1-4
D: -
size: -
DNA: TGCGCCAGCAGCTCGCAGGGTAATGAAAAACTGTTTTTT
CDR3: CASSSQGNEKLFF

V: TRBV7-2
J: TRBJ2-2
D: -
size: -
DNA: TGTGCCAGCAGCAACCGAGGGGGGACCGGGGAGCTGTTTTTT
CDR3: CASSNRGGTGELFF

V: TRBV30
J: TRBJ1-5
D: -
size: few
DNA: TGTGCCTGGAGTTCGGGGGGGAGTCAGCCCCAGCATTTT
CDR3: CAWSSGGSQPQHF

V: TRBV5-1
J: TRBJ2-4
D: TRBD2
size: -
DNA: TGCGCCAGCAGCTCGGGGAGGGGTAATAACTACGACATTCAGTACTTC
CDR3: CASSSGRGNNYDIQYF

V: TRBV7-3
J: TRBJ2-1
D: TRBD2
size: -
DNA: TGTGCCAGCAGCTTAAAGGCTAGCGGGAGGTTCTCCTACAATGAGCAGTTCTTC
CDR3: CASSLKASGRFSYNEQFF

V: TRBV7-9
J: TRBJ2-5
D: TRBD1
size: -
DNA: TGTGCCAGCAGCTTAACAGGGGACGGGGAGACCCAGTACTTC
CDR3: CASSLTGDGETQYF

V: TRBV7-3
J: TRBJ2-7
D: TRBD2
size: -
DNA: TGTGCCAGCAGCCTTAGCGGGAGTAGATACGAGCAGTACTTC
CDR3: CASSLSGSRYEQYF

V: TRBV7-2
J: TRBJ1-2
D: TRBD1
size: few
DNA: TGTGCCAGCAGCTTACTTACAGGGGGTTTGAGTGGAGGCTACACCTTC
CDR3: CASSLLTGGLSGGYTF

V: TRBV7-2
J: TRBJ2-1
D: TRBD2
size: -
DNA: TGTGCCAGCAGCTATAGCGGGGGGACCTACAATGAGCAGTTCTTC
CDR3: CASSYSGGTYNEQFF

V: TRBV7-2
J: TRBJ2-7
D: -
size: -
DNA: TGTGCCAGCAGCTACCGCGGTGGGACGACCCCGTACGAGCAGTACTTC
CDR3: CASSYRGGTTPYEQYF

V: TRBV9
J: TRBJ2-7
D: TRBD1
size: few
DNA: TGTGCCAGCAGCGTAGATAAGGGGACAGGGGTGTACGAGCAGTACTTC
CDR3: CASSVDKGTGVYEQYF

V: TRBV5-1
J: TRBJ1-1
D: TRBD1
size: few
DNA: TGCGCCAGCAGTTTTAGACAGGGAATCAAATTGAACACTGAAGCTTTCTTT
CDR3: CASSFRQGIKLNTEAFF

V: TRBV11-2
J: TRBJ2-7
D: -
size: -
DNA: TGTGCCAGCAGCGATGGACCGTCCTACGAGCAGTACTTC
CDR3: CASSDGPSYEQYF

V: TRBV9
J: TRBJ1-6
D: -
size: -
DNA: TGTGCCAGCAGCGGATTACAGGGTTTCAATTCACCCCTCCACTTT
CDR3: CASSGLQGFNSPLHF

V: TRBV29-1
J: TRBJ2-7
D: TRBD1
size: -
DNA: TGCAGCGTTCCGGCACGGGACAGTTCCTACGAGCAGTACTTC
CDR3: CSVPARDSSYEQYF

V: TRBV7-2
J: TRBJ2-2
D: -
size: -
DNA: TGTGCCAGCAGCTTAGGGGGGCCCACCGGGGAGCTGTTTTTT
CDR3: CASSLGGPTGELFF

V: TRBV11-3
J: TRBJ2-7
D: TRBD2
size: -
DNA: TGTGCCAGCAGCCCAAGCGGGGGGGCAATCGAGCAGTACTTC
CDR3: CASSPSGGAIEQYF

V: TRBV5-1
J: TRBJ1-4
D: TRBD1
size: -
DNA: TGCGCCAGCAGCATCGGGACAGTTAATGAAAAACTGTTTTTT
CDR3: CASSIGTVNEKLFF

V: TRBV7-2
J: TRBJ1-5
D: -
size: few
DNA: TGTGCCAGCAGCTTTATGGTCGGGCAGCCCCAGCATTTT
CDR3: CASSFMVGQPQHF

V: TRBV4-1
J: TRBJ2-1
D: TRBD2
size: few
DNA: TGCGCCAGCAGCCCCGGGACTATCTACAATGAGCAGTTCTTC
CDR3: CASSPGTIYNEQFF

V: TRBV29-1
J: TRBJ2-7
D: -
size: few
DNA: TGCAGCGTTGAAGAACCCGGGGGAAACCCCTACGAGCAGTACTTC
CDR3: CSVEEPGGNPYEQYF

V: TRBV7-3
J: TRBJ1-1
D: -
size: -
DNA: TGTGCCAGCAGCCCAAGGAGGCTTTCTGCGGGCACTGAAGCTTTCTTT
CDR3: CASSPRRLSAGTEAFF

V: TRBV5-1
J: TRBJ2-2
D: TRBD2
size: -
DNA: TGCGCCAGCAGCCCAACTAGCGGGAGGGCCCCGAACACCGGGGAGCTGTTTTTT
CDR3: CASSPTSGRAPNTGELFF

V: TRBV18
J: TRBJ1-5
D: TRBD1
size: -
DNA: TGTGCCAGCTCAATAAATTCTGGTACTGGACAGGGCAATCAGCCCCAGCATTTT
CDR3: CASSINSGTGQGNQPQHF

V: TRBV5-1
J: TRBJ2-6
D: TRBD1
size: -
DNA: TGCGCCAGCAGCTTGGGGACAGGGGTCCCAGCCAACGTCCTGACTTTC
CDR3: CASSLGTGVPANVLTF

V: TRBV29-1
J: TRBJ2-7
D: TRBD2
size: -
DNA: TGCAGCGTCCTGGTTTTAGCGGGCTCCTACGAGCAGTACTTC
CDR3: CSVLVLAGSYEQYF

V: TRBV5-1
J: TRBJ2-7
D: -
size: -
DNA: TGCGCCAGCAGCTTGGCCGCGGGTTCCCACTACGAGCAGTACTTC
CDR3: CASSLAAGSHYEQYF

V: TRBV2
J: TRBJ2-7
D: -
size: -
DNA: TGTGCCAGCAACCGACTGGCCGCGGCCTACGAGCAGTACTTC
CDR3: CASNRLAAAYEQYF

V: TRBV18
J: TRBJ2-1
D: -
size: few
DNA: TGTGCCAGCTCACTACGGACTGACTACAATGAGCAGTTCTTC
CDR3: CASSLRTDYNEQFF

V: TRBV5-1
J: TRBJ2-5
D: TRBD1
size: -
DNA: TGCGCCAGCAGCACCCCAGGGGGCAGGGAGACCCAGTACTTC
CDR3: CASSTPGGRETQYF

V: TRBV7-8
J: TRBJ1-1
D: -
size: -
DNA: TGTGCCAGCAGCTTAGATGTTGGGACAGAAGCTTTCTTT
CDR3: CASSLDVGTEAFF

V: TRBV11-1
J: TRBJ2-7
D: -
size: few
DNA: TGTGCCAGCAGCTCGGACTTGTCCTACGAGCAGTACTTC
CDR3: CASSSDLSYEQYF

V: TRBV6-6
J: TRBJ2-3
D: -
size: -
DNA: TGTGCCAGCAGACAGGACGGTTCCACAGATACGCAGTATTTT
CDR3: CASRQDGSTDTQYF

V: TRBV20-1
J: TRBJ1-2
D: -
size: -
DNA: TGCAGTGCTAGCCCGGGGGATGGCTACACCTTC
CDR3: CSASPGDGYTF

V: TRBV13
J: TRBJ2-5
D: -
size: -
DNA: TGTGCCAGCAGCAAGGGCCCGGGGACCCAGTACTTC
CDR3: CASSKGPGTQYF

V: TRBV5-1
J: TRBJ1-1
D: TRBD1
size: -
DNA: TGCGCCAGCAGCATGAACAGGGGGACCCTGAACACTGAAGCTTTCTTT
CDR3: CASSMNRGTLNTEAFF

V: TRBV29-1
J: TRBJ2-1
D: TRBD2
size: few
DNA: TGCAGCGTCGGAGGTGGGACTAGAGTTGGTGAGCAGTTCTTC
CDR3: CSVGGGTRVGEQFF

V: TRBV7-6
J: TRBJ2-5
D: TRBD2
size: -
DNA: TGTGCCAGCAGCTTAGGAGGGACCAGGGAGGGTCAGTACTTC
CDR3: CASSLGGTREGQYF

V: TRBV9
J: TRBJ2-5
D: -
size: -
DNA: TGTGCCAGCAGCGTAGGGAGCGGCTCGACGGCAGAGACCCAGTACTTC
CDR3: CASSVGSGSTAETQYF

V: TRBV7-3
J: TRBJ1-6
D: -
size: -
DNA: TGTGCCAGCAGCTTATCCGGGGGTTATAATTCACCCCTCCACTTT
CDR3: CASSLSGGYNSPLHF

V: TRBV27
J: TRBJ2-1
D: TRBD1
size: -
DNA: TGTGCCAGCAGTTTCGACAGGGTCGGAGTGAATGAGCAGTTCTTC
CDR3: CASSFDRVGVNEQFF